The subject of this entry is one T cell receptor beta chain. Its specificity is unknown. With 5 bases clipped from V and 14 bases from J, the junction kept 14 bases outside the gene matches. This CDR3 is built from 14 residues. Germline V gives CDR1 LNHDA, CDR2 SQIVND (reference sequence). The entry originates in a study of T cell responses to AZD1222 COVID-19 vaccine. Study-wide findings and caveats: Repertoires were obtained solely post-peak T cell response. In a largely white British group with more females than males, clonal diversity was possibly underestimated. Vaccination with two AZD1222 doses was followed by a rise in Spike-specific TCR breadth and depth.

The method was immunoSEQ multiplex PCR; TCRdb's version includes in-frame clones alone and lacks a portion of them. Altogether approximately 100,000 clones are present, about 90% being singletons, with the ten largest covering less than 9.5%. The source of this sequence is an adult in good health. The sequences come from peripheral blood, collected on day 0 of AZD1222 vaccination. The gene calls are TRBV19 and TRBJ1-2; 10 bases agree with TRBD1. CDR3 loop: CASSWRTGGSGRTF. CDR3 DNA sequence: TGTGCCAGTAGTTGGAGGACAGGGGGATCTGGAAGGACCTTC.